The rows below give T cell receptor beta chains drawn from one sample of a study of blood T cell repertoires in COVID-19. Clones were read by immunoSEQ multiplex PCR, and TCRdb kept only the in-frame ones, dropping some. The top ten hold around 40% of the sample, which has approximately 150,000 clones, approximately 87% seen once. The source material was peripheral blood. These receptors were obtained from a man aged 50-60 years who had recovered from COVID-19. Each CDR3 is given with its conserved first and last residue. A D gene is named only where the DNA matches it firmly. Only part of the rows carry a size: once, few, many, or a class if the clone is expanded.

d_call: TRBD1; v_call: TRBV28; j_call: TRBJ1-1; clone_size: .; cdr3_nt: TGTGCCAGCAGAGCTCACAGTCAGGGGGTTGACACTGAAGCTTTCTTT; cdr3_aa: CASRAHSQGVDTEAFF
d_call: .; v_call: TRBV5-5; j_call: TRBJ1-1; clone_size: .; cdr3_nt: TGTGCCAGCAGCTTGGCCAGGGTGAACACTGAAGCTTTCTTT; cdr3_aa: CASSLARVNTEAFF
d_call: .; v_call: TRBV12-3/TRBV12-4; j_call: TRBJ1-1; clone_size: .; cdr3_nt: TGTGCCAGCAGTTTTGGGGAGGACACTGAAGCTTTCTTT; cdr3_aa: CASSFGEDTEAFF
d_call: .; v_call: TRBV19; j_call: TRBJ1-1; clone_size: .; cdr3_nt: TGTGCCAGTAGTCATACAGTTAACACTGAAGCTTTCTTT; cdr3_aa: CASSHTVNTEAFF
d_call: .; v_call: TRBV19; j_call: TRBJ2-3; clone_size: .; cdr3_nt: TGTGCCAGTAGTATCGGGTCCGGTACTCATACGCAGTATTTT; cdr3_aa: CASSIGSGTHTQYF
d_call: .; v_call: TRBV19; j_call: TRBJ2-2; clone_size: many; cdr3_nt: TGTGCCAGTAGTATTACAGGGAGCACCGGGGAGCTGTTTTTT; cdr3_aa: CASSITGSTGELFF
d_call: TRBD1; v_call: TRBV6-5; j_call: TRBJ1-4; clone_size: .; cdr3_nt: TGTGCCAGCAGTTGGGGACAGAACCAACAACTGTTTTTT; cdr3_aa: CASSWGQNQQLFF
d_call: .; v_call: TRBV7-8; j_call: TRBJ2-7; clone_size: few; cdr3_nt: TGTGCCAGCAGCCCACAGGACAGTCCCTACGAGCAGTACTTC; cdr3_aa: CASSPQDSPYEQYF
d_call: .; v_call: TRBV7-9; j_call: TRBJ2-2; clone_size: .; cdr3_nt: TGTGCCAGCAGCTTAGCGGAGGCCTCCGGGGAGCTGTTTTTT; cdr3_aa: CASSLAEASGELFF
d_call: TRBD1; v_call: TRBV12-5; j_call: TRBJ2-3; clone_size: .; cdr3_nt: TGTGCTAGTGCCCGACAGGGGCCAACCGGGGATACGCAGTATTTT; cdr3_aa: CASARQGPTGDTQYF
d_call: TRBD1; v_call: TRBV5-6; j_call: TRBJ1-5; clone_size: .; cdr3_nt: TGTGCCAGCAGCCGGGGACAGTGGGGGAATCAGCCCCAGCATTTT; cdr3_aa: CASSRGQWGNQPQHF
d_call: .; v_call: TRBV7-9; j_call: TRBJ2-3; clone_size: .; cdr3_nt: TGTGCCAGCAGCGACACAGGTACGCAGTATTTT; cdr3_aa: CASSDTGTQYF
d_call: .; v_call: TRBV19; j_call: TRBJ2-7; clone_size: .; cdr3_nt: TGTGCCAGTAGTACGCGTGCGGGATCAGGCCACGAGCAGTACTTC; cdr3_aa: CASSTRAGSGHEQYF
d_call: .; v_call: TRBV23-1; j_call: TRBJ2-7; clone_size: .; cdr3_nt: TGCGCCAGCAGTCCCCCAGGTGCGCCCACCTACGAGCAGTACTTC; cdr3_aa: CASSPPGAPTYEQYF
d_call: .; v_call: TRBV4-3; j_call: TRBJ2-1; clone_size: .; cdr3_nt: TGCGCCAGCAGCGTGCGGGTCTACAATGAGCAGTTCTTC; cdr3_aa: CASSVRVYNEQFF
d_call: .; v_call: TRBV14; j_call: TRBJ2-1; clone_size: .; cdr3_nt: TGTGCCAGCAGCGGCATCTCCCCTTCTTACAATGAGCAGTTCTTC; cdr3_aa: CASSGISPSYNEQFF
d_call: .; v_call: TRBV27; j_call: TRBJ2-7; clone_size: .; cdr3_nt: TGTGCCAGCAGTTTCAGTGGATCTCAGGGTTACGAGCAGTACTTC; cdr3_aa: CASSFSGSQGYEQYF
d_call: TRBD1; v_call: TRBV13; j_call: TRBJ1-1; clone_size: .; cdr3_nt: TGTGCCAGCAGCTACGAACCCCAGGGGGCGTACACTGAAGCTTTCTTT; cdr3_aa: CASSYEPQGAYTEAFF
d_call: TRBD2; v_call: TRBV9; j_call: TRBJ2-2; clone_size: .; cdr3_nt: TGTGCCAGCAGCTTGAACTGGCAGGGACTATCCGGGGAGCTGTTTTTT; cdr3_aa: CASSLNWQGLSGELFF
d_call: TRBD2; v_call: TRBV4-1; j_call: TRBJ2-1; clone_size: .; cdr3_nt: TGCGCCAGCAGCCAAGATTTTGGAGCGGGGGGGCTCAATGAGCAGTTCTTC; cdr3_aa: CASSQDFGAGGLNEQFF
d_call: .; v_call: TRBV19; j_call: TRBJ2-4; clone_size: .; cdr3_nt: TGTGCCAGTAGTACCGGCGGGGAGCTAGCCAAAAACATTCAGTACTTC; cdr3_aa: CASSTGGELAKNIQYF
d_call: TRBD2; v_call: TRBV3-1/TRBV3-2; j_call: TRBJ2-2; clone_size: .; cdr3_nt: TGTGCCAGCAGCCAAGGTGGTGCTAGCGGGGGGCTAGGGGAGCTGTTTTTT; cdr3_aa: CASSQGGASGGLGELFF
d_call: .; v_call: TRBV4-3; j_call: TRBJ1-6; clone_size: once; cdr3_nt: TGCGCCAGCAGCCAAGATCAGGGCCCGGAGTTCCTCCACTTT; cdr3_aa: CASSQDQGPEFLHF